Shown below are 14 T cell receptor beta chains from a single sample sequenced in a study of blood T cell repertoires in COVID-19. Repertoires were generated with immunoSEQ multiplex PCR, while TCRdb's copy carries only in-frame clones and drops some. This table holds over 95,000 clones, about 84% found once. The source material was peripheral blood. These TCRs come from a man aged 45 to 65 with acute or convalescent COVID-19.

V usage is TRBV29-1 and J usage is TRBJ1-6, with 11 bases that match TRBD1. CDR3 length: 15 residues. CDR1 is SQVTM and CDR2 is ANQGSEA in the germline V gene. The V and J ends lost 5 bases and 10 bases, in that order; junction bases with no gene match: 10. The CDR3 is CSVPLGQGAHSPLHF. CDR3 DNA sequence: TGCAGCGTTCCCTTAGGACAGGGGGCCCACTCACCCCTCCACTTT. Supplemented by reference TRBV29-1 and TRBJ1-6, the full variable domain reads SAVISQKPSRDICQRGTSLTIQCQVDSQVTMMFWYRQQPGQSLTLIATANQGSEATYESGFVIDKFPISRPNLTFSTLTVSNMSPEDSSIYLCSVPLGQGAHSPLHFGNGTRLTVT.

The chain combines TRBV3-1 (or the pseudogene TRBV3-2) with TRBJ1-5, with a possible D match to TRBD1 (5 bases). Germline V gene lookup returns CDR1 LGHDT and CDR2 YNNKEL (reference sequence). V lost 1 base, J lost 9 bases, and 7 bases lay in between. This CDR3 has 12 amino acids. CDR3 loop: CASSQGQGPQHF. As DNA, the CDR3 is TGTGCCAGCAGCCAAGGCCAGGGGCCCCAGCATTTT.

The gene calls are TRBV10-1 and TRBJ1-3, with D possibly being TRBD1 (6 bases). The CDR3 extends over 14 amino acids. Trimming left V 4 bases short and J 3 bases short, with 10 bases between. Germline-derived CDR1 and CDR2 are WNHNN and SYGVQD (reference sequence). CDR3 sequence reads: CASSVRTVGNTIYF. Written as DNA, the CDR3 is TGCGCCAGCAGTGTGAGGACAGTTGGAAACACCATATATTTT.

The chain carries TRBV7-2 and TRBJ1-4; TRBD1 aligns across 8 bases. Germline-derived CDR1 and CDR2 are SGHTA and FQGNSA. The length of the CDR3 is 16 residues. With 0 bases clipped from V and 7 bases from J, the junction kept 7 bases outside the gene matches. CDR3 loop: CASSLAPRGLGEKLFF. CDR3 sequence (DNA): TGTGCCAGCAGCTTAGCTCCCAGGGGGCTCGGTGAAAAACTGTTTTTT.

V and J are TRBV12-3 or TRBV12-4 and TRBJ1-6, with D uncertain. V was cut by 3 bases and J by 10 bases, with 10 bases left in between. The CDR3 covers 13 residues. CDR3 coding DNA: TGTGCCAGCAGTTTTCGGGAGAGCTCACCCCTCCACTTT. This sequence encodes CASSFRESSPLHF.

This clone was found a few times. J is TRBJ2-2 and V is TRBV6-5; TRBD1 matches 9 bases. Germline CDR1 MNHEY, CDR2 SVGAGI. This CDR3 has 15 amino acids. The V and J ends lost 6 bases and 1 base, in that order; junction bases with no gene match: 3. CDR3 nucleotide sequence: TGTGCCAGCAGACCGGGACAGGGGAACACCGGGGAGCTGTTTTTT. Amino acid sequence: CASRPGQGNTGELFF.

The chain uses TRBV3-1 (or the pseudogene TRBV3-2) and TRBJ2-2; 10 bases map to TRBD1. V shed 0 bases and J 6 bases; nucleotides not matched to a gene: 10. Germline V gene lookup returns CDR1 LGHDT and CDR2 YNNKEL (reference sequence). The CDR3 spans 18 residues. CDR3 nucleotides: TGTGCCAGCAGCCAAGATGGGCTTCGGGACAGGGGTTCCGGGGAGCTGTTTTTT. It is translated as CASSQDGLRDRGSGELFF.

The V call is TRBV5-1, the J call TRBJ2-3, with 10 bases aligning to TRBD2. The germline gives CDR1 SGHRS, CDR2 YFSETQ. The CDR3 consists of 17 residues. The trim removed 0 bases at V and 0 bases at J, leaving 4 bases unmatched. The CDR3 spells CASSLGLAGFSTDTQYF. CDR3 nucleotide sequence: TGCGCCAGCAGCTTGGGACTAGCGGGTTTCAGCACAGATACGCAGTATTTT.

The genes are TRBV30 and TRBJ1-2; maybe TRBD1 (6 bases). This CDR3 is 12 amino acids long. Germline V gives CDR1 GTSNPN, CDR2 SVGIG (reference sequence). The V end was cut by 3 bases, the J end by 5 bases, with 10 bases between. The CDR3, as DNA: TGTGCCTGGAGCCCACAGGGTTATGGCTACACCTTC. This sequence encodes CAWSPQGYGYTF. Full variable domain (remainder filled in from reference TRBV30 and TRBJ1-2): SQTIHQWPATLVQPVGSPLSLECTVEGTSNPNLYWYRQAAGRGLQLLFYSVGIGQISSEVPQNLSASRPQDRQFILSSKKLLLSDSGFYLCAWSPQGYGYTFGSGTRLTVV.

V is TRBV4-2 and J is TRBJ2-1, with a weak D call TRBD2 (5 bases). V lost 0 bases, J lost 0 bases, and 6 bases lay in between. Germline V gene sequence: CDR1 LGHNA, CDR2 YNFKEQ. The CDR3 extends over 15 amino acids. CDR3 sequence: CASSQDAGSYNEQFF. The CDR3 DNA follows: TGTGCCAGCAGCCAAGACGCGGGCTCCTACAATGAGCAGTTCTTC.

The chain recombines TRBV28 with TRBJ1-6; D unclear. Germline V gene sequence: CDR1 MDHEN, CDR2 SYDVKM. Trimming stripped 2 bases from V and 9 bases from J, with 14 bases between. This CDR3 contains 15 residues. The CDR3 DNA reads as TGTGCCAGCAGTTTAGTGCGGGCTCGGGGTTCACCCCTCCACTTT. Protein sequence: CASSLVRARGSPLHF.

To note about this clone: The junction differs from germline at one of its ends, possibly a read error. The V gene is TRBV24-1, the J gene TRBJ2-3; 7 nucleotides align to TRBD1. CDR1 is KGHDR, CDR2 SFDVKD, per germline. CDR3 length: 16 residues. Here the CDR3 DNA reads TGTGCCACCAGTGATTCGGGGACAGCCTACACATATACGCAGTATTTT. Its protein is CATSDSGTAYTYTQYF.

This chain joins TRBV4-1 and TRBJ2-7; the match to TRBD2 covers 16 bases. This CDR3 comprises 19 residues. Germline V gene lookup returns CDR1 MGHRA and CDR2 YSYEKL. After removal of 1 base from V and 0 bases from J, the junction contained 6 bases not matched to a gene. The CDR3 region has the DNA TGCGCCAGCAGCCAAGGACGGGGACTAGCGGGGGGGACCTCCTACGAGCAGTACTTC. Translation gives CASSQGRGLAGGTSYEQYF.

The rearrangement links TRBV5-6 to TRBJ1-2; 8 nucleotides agree with TRBD1. The CDR3 has 13 residues. Unmatched junction bases numbered 4, after V lost 3 bases and J lost 6 bases. Germline CDR1 reads SGHDT; CDR2 reads YYEEEE. The CDR3 DNA reads as TGTGCCAGCAGCTCAGGGGGCTTCGATGGCTACACCTTC. Its translation: CASSSGGFDGYTF.